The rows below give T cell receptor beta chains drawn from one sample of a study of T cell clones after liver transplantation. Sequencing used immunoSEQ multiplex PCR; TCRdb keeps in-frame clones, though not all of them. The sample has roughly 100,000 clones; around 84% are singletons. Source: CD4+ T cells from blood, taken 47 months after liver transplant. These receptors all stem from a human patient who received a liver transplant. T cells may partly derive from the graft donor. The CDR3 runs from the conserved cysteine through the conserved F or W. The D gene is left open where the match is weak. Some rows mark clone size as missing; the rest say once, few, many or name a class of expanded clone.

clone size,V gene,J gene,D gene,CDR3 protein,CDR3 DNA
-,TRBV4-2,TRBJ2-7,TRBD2,CASSQDGSSGSHEQYF,TGTGCCAGCAGCCAAGATGGTTCCAGCGGGAGCCACGAGCAGTACTTC
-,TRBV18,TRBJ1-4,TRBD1,CASSPGQGGEKLFF,TGTGCCAGCTCACCCGGACAGGGGGGAGAAAAACTGTTTTTT
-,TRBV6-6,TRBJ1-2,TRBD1,CASSSSDRATYGYTF,TGTGCCAGCAGTTCCTCGGACAGGGCGACCTATGGCTACACCTTC
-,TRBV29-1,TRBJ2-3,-,CSGSQATGTDTQYF,TGCAGCGGGTCGCAGGCCACAGGGACAGATACGCAGTATTTT
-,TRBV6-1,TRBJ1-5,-,CASTEGWGAEQPQHF,TGTGCCAGCACTGAGGGATGGGGGGCCGAGCAGCCCCAGCATTTT
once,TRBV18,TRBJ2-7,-,CASSPEGRGTYEQYF,TGTGCCAGCTCACCCGAGGGAAGAGGAACCTACGAGCAGTACTTC
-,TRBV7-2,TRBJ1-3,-,CASSPQGYTIYF,TGTGCCAGCAGCCCCCAGGGATACACCATATATTTT
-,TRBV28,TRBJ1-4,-,CASSFLPGRAEKLFF,TGTGCCAGCAGTTTCCTACCAGGGAGAGCCGAAAAACTGTTTTTT
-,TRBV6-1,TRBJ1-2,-,CASSIAGAYYGYTF,TGTGCCAGCAGCATAGCAGGGGCCTACTATGGCTACACCTTC
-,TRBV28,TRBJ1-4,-,CASNGTPNEKLFF,TGTGCCAGCAATGGGACACCTAATGAAAAACTGTTTTTT
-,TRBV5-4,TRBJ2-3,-,CASSLGRGGDTQYF,TGTGCCAGCAGCTTGGGACGAGGTGGGGATACGCAGTATTTT
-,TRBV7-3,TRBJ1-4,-,CASSSPRAPSNEKLFF,TGTGCCAGCAGCTCCCCCCGAGCGCCCTCTAATGAAAAACTGTTTTTT
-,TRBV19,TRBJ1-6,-,CASSIMGSYNSPLHF,TGTGCCAGTAGTATAATGGGCTCCTATAATTCACCCCTCCACTTT
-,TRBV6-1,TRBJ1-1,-,CASTSDRTPTEAFF,TGTGCCAGCACCTCAGACAGGACCCCCACTGAAGCTTTCTTT
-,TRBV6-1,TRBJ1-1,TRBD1,CASSELPTGGSTEAFF,TGTGCCAGCAGTGAGCTCCCCACAGGGGGCTCCACTGAAGCTTTCTTT
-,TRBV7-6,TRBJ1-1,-,CASSMTVNTEAFF,TGTGCCAGCAGCATGACAGTGAACACTGAAGCTTTCTTT
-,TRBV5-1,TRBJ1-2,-,CASSLEGSNYGYTF,TGCGCCAGCAGCTTGGAGGGCAGTAACTATGGCTACACCTTC
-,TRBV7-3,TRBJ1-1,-,CASSFGLNAEAFF,TGTGCCAGCAGCTTTGGGCTAAACGCTGAAGCTTTCTTT
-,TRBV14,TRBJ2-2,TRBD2,CASSQAFLAGGSGELFF,TGTGCCAGCAGCCAAGCCTTCCTAGCGGGAGGATCCGGGGAGCTGTTTTTT
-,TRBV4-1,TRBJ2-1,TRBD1,CASSRPWGQGYNEQFF,TGCGCCAGCAGCCGACCGTGGGGACAGGGGTACAATGAGCAGTTCTTC
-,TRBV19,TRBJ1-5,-,CASSIQQNSNQPQHF,TGTGCCAGTAGTATTCAGCAGAATAGCAATCAGCCCCAGCATTTT
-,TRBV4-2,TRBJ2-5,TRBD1,CASSQGARDRGQETQYF,TGTGCCAGCAGCCAAGGGGCCCGGGACAGGGGGCAAGAGACCCAGTACTTC
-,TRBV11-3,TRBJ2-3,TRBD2,CASSLSLAGPTDTQYF,TGTGCCAGCAGCTTGTCACTAGCGGGTCCCACAGATACGCAGTATTTT
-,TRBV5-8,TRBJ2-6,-,CASSSGLTSGANVLTF,TGTGCCAGCAGCTCGGGACTGACCTCTGGGGCCAACGTCCTGACTTTC
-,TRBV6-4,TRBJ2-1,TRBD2,CASRAGGLGEQFF,TGTGCCAGCAGGGCGGGGGGACTGGGTGAGCAGTTCTTC
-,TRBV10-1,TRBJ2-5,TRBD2,CASSLGLAGEETQYF,TGCGCCAGCAGTCTGGGACTAGCGGGAGAGGAGACCCAGTACTTC
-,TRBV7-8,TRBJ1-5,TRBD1,CASSLDRVGDQPQHF,TGTGCCAGCAGCTTGGACAGGGTCGGGGATCAGCCCCAGCATTTT
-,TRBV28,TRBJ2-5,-,CASSLAQPETQYF,TGTGCCAGCAGTTTAGCACAGCCAGAGACCCAGTACTTC
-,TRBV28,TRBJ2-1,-,CASSLGGEGNEQFF,TGTGCCAGCAGTTTAGGGGGCGAGGGCAATGAGCAGTTCTTC
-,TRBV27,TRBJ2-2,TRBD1,CASSPPPDRGGGELFF,TGTGCCAGCAGTCCCCCCCCTGACAGGGGAGGCGGGGAGCTGTTTTTT
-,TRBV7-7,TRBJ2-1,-,CASSLDGYANEQFF,TGTGCCAGCAGCTTAGACGGCTACGCTAATGAGCAGTTCTTC
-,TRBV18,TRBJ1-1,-,CASSSLADPRKMSTEAFF,TGTGCCAGCTCATCTCTTGCCGACCCGCGTAAAATGAGCACTGAAGCTTTCTTT
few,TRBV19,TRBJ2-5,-,CASSIDNGGTATQYF,TGTGCCAGTAGTATAGATAATGGGGGGACGGCGACCCAGTACTTC
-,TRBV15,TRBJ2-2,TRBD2,CATSRDKGASGRLTGELFF,TGTGCCACCAGCAGAGATAAGGGCGCTAGCGGGAGGTTAACCGGGGAGCTGTTTTTT
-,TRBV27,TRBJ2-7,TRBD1,CASRGQGTYEQYF,TGTGCCAGCAGGGGACAGGGTACCTACGAGCAGTACTTC
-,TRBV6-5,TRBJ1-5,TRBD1,CASSLTGRNQPQHF,TGTGCCAGCAGCCTGACAGGGAGAAATCAGCCCCAGCATTTT
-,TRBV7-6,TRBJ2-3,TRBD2,CASSLAPSGGSSTDTQYF,TGTGCCAGCAGCTTAGCGCCTAGCGGGGGGTCTAGCACAGATACGCAGTATTTT
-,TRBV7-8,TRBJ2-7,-,CASSPRLEPTYEQYF,TGTGCCAGCAGTCCAAGGCTAGAGCCTACCTACGAGCAGTACTTC
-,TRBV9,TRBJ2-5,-,CASSGTGLGETQYF,TGTGCCAGCAGCGGAACAGGGTTGGGAGAGACCCAGTACTTC
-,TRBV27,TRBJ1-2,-,CASSTYLQGRALYGYTF,TGTGCCAGCAGCACATACCTTCAGGGAAGGGCCCTCTATGGCTACACCTTC
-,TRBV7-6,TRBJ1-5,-,CASSQNTGNQPQHF,TGTGCCAGCAGCCAAAACACGGGCAATCAGCCCCAGCATTTT
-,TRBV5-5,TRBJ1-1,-,CASSTQGEAFF,TGTGCCAGCAGCACACAGGGCGAAGCTTTCTTT
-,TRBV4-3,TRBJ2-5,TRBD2,CASSHAGLAGGQETQYF,TGCGCCAGCAGCCATGCGGGACTAGCGGGGGGGCAAGAGACCCAGTACTTC
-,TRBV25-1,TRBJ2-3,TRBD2,CASRRTSEQATPGTQYF,TGTGCCAGCAGAAGGACTAGCGAACAAGCCACTCCGGGTACGCAGTATTTT
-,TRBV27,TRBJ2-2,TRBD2,CASRTGGGAGELFF,TGTGCCAGCAGGACGGGGGGAGGGGCCGGGGAGCTGTTTTTT
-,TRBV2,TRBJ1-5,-,CASGQELHGNQPQHF,TGTGCCAGTGGCCAGGAGCTACATGGCAATCAGCCCCAGCATTTT
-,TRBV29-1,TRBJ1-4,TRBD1,CSVGTGREKLFF,TGCAGCGTAGGGACAGGGAGAGAAAAACTGTTTTTT
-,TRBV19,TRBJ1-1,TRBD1,CASSLGQATRVSEAFF,TGTGCCAGTAGTTTAGGACAGGCGACGAGGGTATCGGAAGCTTTCTTT
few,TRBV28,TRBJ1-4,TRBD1,CASSPNRGPISTNEKLFF,TGTGCCAGCAGCCCAAACAGGGGCCCGATTTCTACTAATGAAAAACTGTTTTTT
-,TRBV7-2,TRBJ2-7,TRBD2,CASSSSGGYSYEQYF,TGTGCCAGCAGCTCTAGCGGGGGGTATTCCTACGAGCAGTACTTC
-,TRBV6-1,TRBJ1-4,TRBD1,CASSDRTGGNEKLFF,TGTGCCAGCAGTGATAGGACAGGAGGAAATGAAAAACTGTTTTTT
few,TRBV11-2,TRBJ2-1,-,CASSLERYNEQFF,TGTGCCAGCAGCTTAGAGAGATACAATGAGCAGTTCTTC